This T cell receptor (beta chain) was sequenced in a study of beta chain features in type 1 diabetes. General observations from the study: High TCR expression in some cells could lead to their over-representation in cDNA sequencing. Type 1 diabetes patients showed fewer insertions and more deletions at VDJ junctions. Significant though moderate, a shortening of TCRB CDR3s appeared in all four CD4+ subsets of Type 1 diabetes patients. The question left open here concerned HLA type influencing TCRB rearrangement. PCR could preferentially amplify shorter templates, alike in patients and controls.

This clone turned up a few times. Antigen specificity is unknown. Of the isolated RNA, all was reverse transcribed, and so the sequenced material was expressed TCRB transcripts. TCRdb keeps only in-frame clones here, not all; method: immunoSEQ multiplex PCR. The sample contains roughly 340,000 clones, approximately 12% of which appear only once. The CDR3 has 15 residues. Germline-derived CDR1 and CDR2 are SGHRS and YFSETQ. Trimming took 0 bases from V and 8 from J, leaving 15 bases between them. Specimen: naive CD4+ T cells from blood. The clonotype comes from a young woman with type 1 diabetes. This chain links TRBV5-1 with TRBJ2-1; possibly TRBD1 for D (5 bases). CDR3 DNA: TGCGCCAGCAGCTTGGGGATAAGCAGGGCCGATGAGCAGTTCTTC. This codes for CASSLGISRADEQFF.